A single T cell receptor (beta chain) is shown here with its context. Latent tuberculosis screening used tuberculin skin test and IGRA at entry. Unsorted cryopreserved PBMC were sequenced, averaging around 100,000 T cells per clinical donor. The CDR3 runs to 15 residues. V was clipped by 5 bases and J by 1 base; unmatched bases: 5. Germline values: CDR1 SGHRS, CDR2 YFSETQ. The sample belongs to a study of T cells in tuberculosis. Produced via immunoSEQ multiplex PCR; TCRdb's table is partial and in-frame only. The table has fewer than 35,000 clones, 95% seen once. The chain couples TRBV5-1 to TRBJ2-1, with 8 nucleotides matching TRBD1. The sequence was obtained from a donor between 5 and 29 years old with latent tuberculosis or without tuberculosis infection. The sequencing input was PBMCs. CDR3 protein: CASRPTGESYNEQFF. Written as DNA, the CDR3 is TGCGCCAGCAGGCCGACAGGGGAATCCTACAATGAGCAGTTCTTC.